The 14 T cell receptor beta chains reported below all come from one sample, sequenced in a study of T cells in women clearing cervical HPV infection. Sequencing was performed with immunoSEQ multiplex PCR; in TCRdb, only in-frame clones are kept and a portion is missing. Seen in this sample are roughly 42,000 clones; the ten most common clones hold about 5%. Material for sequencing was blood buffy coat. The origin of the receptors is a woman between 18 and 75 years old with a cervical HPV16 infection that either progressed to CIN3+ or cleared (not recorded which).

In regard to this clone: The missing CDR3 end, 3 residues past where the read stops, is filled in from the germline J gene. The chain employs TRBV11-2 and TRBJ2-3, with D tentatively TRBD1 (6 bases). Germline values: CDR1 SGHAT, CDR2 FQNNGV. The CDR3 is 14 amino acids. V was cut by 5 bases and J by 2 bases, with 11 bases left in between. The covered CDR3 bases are TGTGCCAGCAGCCAAGACAGGTCCACAGATACG. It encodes CASSQDRSTDT. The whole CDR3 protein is CASSQDRSTDTQYF.

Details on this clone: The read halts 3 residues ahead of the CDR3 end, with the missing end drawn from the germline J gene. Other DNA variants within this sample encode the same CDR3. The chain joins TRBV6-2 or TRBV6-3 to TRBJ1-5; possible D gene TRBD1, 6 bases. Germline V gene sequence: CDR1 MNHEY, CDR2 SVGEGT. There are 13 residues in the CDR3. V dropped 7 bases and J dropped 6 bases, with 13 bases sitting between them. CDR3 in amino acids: CASTKGVAQPQHF. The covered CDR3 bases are TGTGCCAGCACAAAGGGGGTGGCTCAGCCC.

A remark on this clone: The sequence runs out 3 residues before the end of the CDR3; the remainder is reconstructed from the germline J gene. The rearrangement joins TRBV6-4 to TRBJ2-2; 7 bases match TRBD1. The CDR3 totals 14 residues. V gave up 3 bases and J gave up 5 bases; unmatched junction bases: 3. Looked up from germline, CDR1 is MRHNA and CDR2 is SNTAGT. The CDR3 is CASSEYRGTGELFF. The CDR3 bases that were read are TGTGCCAGCAGTGAGTACAGGGGAACCGGGGAG.

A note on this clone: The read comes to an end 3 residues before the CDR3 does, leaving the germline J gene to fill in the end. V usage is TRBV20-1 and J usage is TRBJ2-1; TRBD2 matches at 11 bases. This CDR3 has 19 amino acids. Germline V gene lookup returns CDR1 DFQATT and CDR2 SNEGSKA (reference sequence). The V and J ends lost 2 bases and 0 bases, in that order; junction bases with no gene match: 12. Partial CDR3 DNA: TGCAGTGCTAGACGGGGTAGCGGGGGGGCCGGGGGCTCCTACAATGAG. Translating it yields CSARRGSGGAGGSYNE. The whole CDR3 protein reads CSARRGSGGAGGSYNEQFF.

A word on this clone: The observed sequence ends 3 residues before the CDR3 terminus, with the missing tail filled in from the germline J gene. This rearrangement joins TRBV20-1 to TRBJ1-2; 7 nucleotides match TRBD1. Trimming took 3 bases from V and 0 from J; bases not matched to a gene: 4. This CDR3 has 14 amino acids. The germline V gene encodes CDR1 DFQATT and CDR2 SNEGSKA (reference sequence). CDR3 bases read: TGCAGTGCTAGTCAGGGGGACACTAACTATGGC. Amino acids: CSASQGDTNYG. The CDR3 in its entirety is CSASQGDTNYGYTF.

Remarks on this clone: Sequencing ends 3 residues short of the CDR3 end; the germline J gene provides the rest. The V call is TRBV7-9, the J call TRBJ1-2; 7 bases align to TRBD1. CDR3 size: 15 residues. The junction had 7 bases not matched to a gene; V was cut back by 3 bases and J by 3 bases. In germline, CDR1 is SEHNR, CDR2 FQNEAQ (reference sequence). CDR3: CASSFRQGSDYGYTF. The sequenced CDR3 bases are TGTGCCAGCAGCTTTCGACAGGGCTCGGACTATGGC. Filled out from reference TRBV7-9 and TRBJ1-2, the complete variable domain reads DTGVSQNPRHKITKRGQNVTFRCDPISEHNRLYWYRQTLGQGPEFLTYFQNEAQLEKSRLLSDRFSAERPKGSFSTLEIQRTEQGDSAMYLCASSFRQGSDYGYTFGSGTRLTVV.

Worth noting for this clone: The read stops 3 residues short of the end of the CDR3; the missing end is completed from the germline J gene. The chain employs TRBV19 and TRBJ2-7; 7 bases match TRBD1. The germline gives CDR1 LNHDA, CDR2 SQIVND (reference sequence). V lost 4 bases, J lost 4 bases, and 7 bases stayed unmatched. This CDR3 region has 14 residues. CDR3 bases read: TGTGCCAGTAGTAGGGACAGCCTTAGATACGAG. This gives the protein CASSRDSLRYE. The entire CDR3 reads CASSRDSLRYEQYF.

This CDR3 reads CASSDSKGGIGYTF. The sequenced part of the CDR3 DNA is TGTGCCAGCAGTGACTCGAAAGGGGGCATTGGC. The gene calls are TRBV6-4 and TRBJ1-2; 7 positions match TRBD1. The read terminates 3 residues ahead of where the CDR3 ends, so the germline J gene completes it. The germline CDR1 and CDR2 sequences are MRHNA and SNTAGT. The CDR3 runs to 14 residues. The trim removed 0 bases at V and 7 bases at J, leaving 5 bases unmatched.

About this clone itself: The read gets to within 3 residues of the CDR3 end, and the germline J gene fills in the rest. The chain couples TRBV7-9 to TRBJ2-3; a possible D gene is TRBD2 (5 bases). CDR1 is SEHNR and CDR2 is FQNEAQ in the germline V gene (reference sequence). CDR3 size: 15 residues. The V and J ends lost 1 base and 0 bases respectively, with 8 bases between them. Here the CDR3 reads CASSLETGSTDTQYF. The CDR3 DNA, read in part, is TGTGCCAGCAGCTTAGAAACGGGGAGCACAGATACG.

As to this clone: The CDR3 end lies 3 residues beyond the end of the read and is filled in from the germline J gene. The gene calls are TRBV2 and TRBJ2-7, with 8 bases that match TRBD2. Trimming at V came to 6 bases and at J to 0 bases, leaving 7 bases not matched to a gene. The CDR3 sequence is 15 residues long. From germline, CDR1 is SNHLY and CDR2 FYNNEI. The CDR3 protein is CASSVSAGGSYEQYF. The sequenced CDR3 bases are TGTGCCAGCAGCGTCTCGGCGGGGGGCTCCTACGAG.

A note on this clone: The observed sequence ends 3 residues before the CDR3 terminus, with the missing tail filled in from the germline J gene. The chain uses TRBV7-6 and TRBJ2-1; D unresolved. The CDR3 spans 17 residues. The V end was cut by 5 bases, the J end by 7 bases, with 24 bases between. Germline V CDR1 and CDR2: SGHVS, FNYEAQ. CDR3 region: CASSPRVLDLRRNEQFF. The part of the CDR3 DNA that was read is TGTGCCAGCAGCCCCCGGGTATTAGATTTACGTCGGAATGAG.

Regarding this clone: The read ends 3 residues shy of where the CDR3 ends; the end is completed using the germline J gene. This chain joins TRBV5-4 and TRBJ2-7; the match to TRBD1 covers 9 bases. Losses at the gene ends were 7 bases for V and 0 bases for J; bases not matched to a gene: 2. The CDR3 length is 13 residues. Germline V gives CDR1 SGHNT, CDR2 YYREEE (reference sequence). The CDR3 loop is CASGQGNSYEQYF. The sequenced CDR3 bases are TGTGCCAGCGGACAGGGGAACTCCTACGAG.

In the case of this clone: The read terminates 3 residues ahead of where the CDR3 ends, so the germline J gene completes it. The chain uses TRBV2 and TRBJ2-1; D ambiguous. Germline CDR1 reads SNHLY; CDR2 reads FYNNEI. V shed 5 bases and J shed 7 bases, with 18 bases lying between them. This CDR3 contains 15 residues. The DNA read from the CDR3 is TGTGCCAGCAGTCTACCGCCAACCCACGGGAATGAG. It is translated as CASSLPPTHGNE. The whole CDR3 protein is CASSLPPTHGNEQFF.

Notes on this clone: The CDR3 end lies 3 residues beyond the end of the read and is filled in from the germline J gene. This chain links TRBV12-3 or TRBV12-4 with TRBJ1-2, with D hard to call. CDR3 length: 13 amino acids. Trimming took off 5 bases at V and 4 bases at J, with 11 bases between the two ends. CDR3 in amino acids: CASSDGLSYGYTF. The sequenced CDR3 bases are TGTGCCAGCAGTGATGGACTGAGCTATGGC.